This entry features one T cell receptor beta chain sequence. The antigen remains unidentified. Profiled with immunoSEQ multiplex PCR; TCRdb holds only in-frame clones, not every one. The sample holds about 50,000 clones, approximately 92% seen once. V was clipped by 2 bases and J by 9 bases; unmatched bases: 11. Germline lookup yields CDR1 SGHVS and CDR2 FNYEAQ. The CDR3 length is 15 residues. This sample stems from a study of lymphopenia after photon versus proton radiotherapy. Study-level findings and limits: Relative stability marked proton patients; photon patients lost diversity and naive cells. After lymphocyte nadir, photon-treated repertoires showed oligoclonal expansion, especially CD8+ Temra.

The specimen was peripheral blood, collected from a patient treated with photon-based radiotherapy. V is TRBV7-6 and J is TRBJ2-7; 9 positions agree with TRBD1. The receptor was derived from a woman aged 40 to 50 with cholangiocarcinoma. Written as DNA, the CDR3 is TGTGCCAGCAGCTTAATGGACAGGGGCATTCGGGGGCAGTACTTC. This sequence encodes CASSLMDRGIRGQYF.